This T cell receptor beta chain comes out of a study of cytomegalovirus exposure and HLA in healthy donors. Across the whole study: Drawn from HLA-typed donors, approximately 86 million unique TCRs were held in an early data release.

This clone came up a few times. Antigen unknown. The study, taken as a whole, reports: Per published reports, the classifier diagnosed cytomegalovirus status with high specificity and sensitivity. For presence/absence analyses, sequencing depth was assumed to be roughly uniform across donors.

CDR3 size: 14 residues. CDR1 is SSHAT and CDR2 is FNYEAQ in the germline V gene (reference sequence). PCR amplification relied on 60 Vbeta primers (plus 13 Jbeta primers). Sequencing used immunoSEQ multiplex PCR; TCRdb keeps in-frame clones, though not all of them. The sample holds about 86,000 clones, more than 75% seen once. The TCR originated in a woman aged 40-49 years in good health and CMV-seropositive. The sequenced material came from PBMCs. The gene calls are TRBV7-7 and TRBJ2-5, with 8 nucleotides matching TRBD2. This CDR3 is CASGRRGVQETQYF. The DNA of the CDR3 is TGTGCTAGTGGCAGGCGGGGGGTTCAAGAGACCCAGTACTTC.